Below, 2 T cell receptor beta chains from the same sample are listed, as sequenced in a study of beta chain features in type 1 diabetes (dated by TCRdb to about 2018). Receptors were amplified or captured by the immunoSEQ multiplex PCR assay. The entire isolated RNA was reverse transcribed using the High Capacity cDNA Reverse Transcription Kit, and thus expressed TCRB transcripts were sequenced. TCRdb obtained this table from immuneACCESS and retained in-frame rearrangements with V and J assigned. These tables miss some clones; where compared with another copy, unresolved V genes account for less than half of the shortfall, and the remainder is unexplained. The sample table shows around 450,000 clones, and around 10% are seen once. The ten largest clonotypes hold 0.04% to 0.05% of the sample. Sequencing was done on a sample of naive CD4+ T cells from blood. This specimen's cell subset or site label, interpreted: true naive CD4+ T cells. These TCRs come from a woman aged 18-29 years in good health.

The chain joins TRBV19 to TRBJ1-2, with D perhaps TRBD1 (5 bases). The ends were cut back, 5 bases at V and 7 bases at J, with 8 bases in the middle. The CDR3 is made up of 11 amino acids. The germline gives CDR1 LNHDA, CDR2 SQIVND (reference sequence). CDR3 protein: CASSWGSGYTF. The CDR3 coding sequence is TGTGCCAGTAGTTGGGGGTCTGGCTACACCTTC. The full variable domain, its missing parts supplied by reference TRBV19 and TRBJ1-2, is DGGITQSPKYLFRKEGQNVTLSCEQNLNHDAMYWYRQDPGQGLRLIYYSQIVNDFQKGDIAEGYSVSREKKESFPLTVTSAQKNPTAFYLCASSWGSGYTFGSGTRLTVV.

The gene calls are TRBV6-6 and TRBJ2-7; either TRBD1 or TRBD2 may supply D (6 bases each). CDR3 size: 12 residues. Trimming shortened V by 5 bases and J by 2 bases, and 7 bases separated the two germline ends. CDR1 and CDR2 from the germline V gene are MNHNY and SVGAGI (reference sequence). This chain's CDR3 is CASSRGPYEQYF. CDR3 bases: TGTGCCAGCAGTCGGGGGCCCTACGAGCAGTACTTC.